This section outlines one T cell receptor beta chain sequence together with its context. The antigen remains unidentified. The CDR3 runs to 16 residues. V dropped 6 bases and J dropped 3 bases, with 18 bases sitting between them. The V gene's germline CDR1 is LNHDA and CDR2 SQIVND (reference sequence). The data belong to a study of OX40 agonist ivuxolimab in advanced cancers. At the level of the study: Patients were dosed with the agonistic anti-OX40 (CD134) antibody ivuxolimab. The group had a mean age of 60 years, ranged from 23 to 79, and was 80% to 90% male. Whole-study findings and limits: Relative to CD4+ cells, CD8+ T cells on average had more expanded clones. The antigen specificity of the peripheral T cells (those that were expanded) was not determined.

Method: immunoSEQ multiplex PCR; TCRdb's copy keeps in-frame clones and lacks some. The table lists approximately 70,000 clones, 80% to 85% of them singletons. This clonotype was sampled from an adult with an advanced solid tumor such as melanoma, head and neck, liver or kidney cancer. The chain recombines TRBV19 with TRBJ2-1; D could derive from TRBD1 or TRBD2 (6 bases each). The sequencing used CD4+ or CD8+ T cells sorted from blood, collected in a trial of the OX40 agonist ivuxolimab. The CDR3 DNA is TGTGCCAGTAGGGATTGGAGGGGGGCCAACTACAATGAGCAGTTCTTC. It codes for CASRDWRGANYNEQFF.